This T cell receptor beta chain was recorded in a study of blood T cells in healthy people across ages. The use of a sample-barcoded 5' primer and a J-beta primer mix characterized a second PCR of about 7 to 12 cycles. TCRdb independently ran MiXCR on the 5' RACE reads; one entry per CDR3 protein. The table has 1.6 million or so distinct CDR3 sequences, 30% to 35% seen once. V dropped 6 bases and J dropped 0 bases, with 14 bases sitting between them. CDR1 and CDR2 (germline): SQVTM, ANQGSEA. This CDR3 has 14 amino acids. General study results and limits: A conclusive naive versus antigen-experienced comparison was prevented by the unsorted PBMCs. Diversity estimates drawn from one million T cells were deemed underestimates.

This clonotype was seen ten or more times. Its antigen is unknown. Donors ranged from 6 to 90 years old and were healthy Caucasians in Russia. They isolated at least 7 million PBMCs from each sample. Input material: blood. This clonotype was obtained from a woman aged 25-40 years in good health. The chain carries TRBV29-1 and TRBJ1-2; no clear D. This chain's CDR3 is CSVEIGGSNYGYTF. The CDR3 coding sequence is TGCAGCGTAGAGATAGGAGGATCTAACTATGGCTACACCTTC.